This TCR beta chain was found in a study of blood T cell repertoires in COVID-19. This table comes from immunoSEQ multiplex PCR, and its TCRdb copy is limited to in-frame clones, with some not included. The sample shows under 200,000 clones, around nine tenths of them seen only once. Concerning this clone itself: Other DNA sequences within the sample encode an identical CDR3.

Per the germline V gene, CDR1 is SGHDT and CDR2 is YYEEEE. V was pared by 7 bases and J by 4 bases, with 8 bases of the junction left unmatched. This CDR3 is 14 amino acids long. The gene calls are TRBV5-6 and TRBJ1-5; TRBD1 agrees at 7 bases. The sequencing sample was made of peripheral blood. This clonotype was obtained from a man aged 18-30 years with active or convalescent COVID-19. CDR3 amino acids: CASSLGTANQPQHF. Here the CDR3 DNA reads TGTGCCAGCTCATTAGGGACAGCAAATCAGCCCCAGCATTTT.